This T cell receptor beta chain was profiled in a study of blood T cells in healthy people across ages (dated by TCRdb to about 2015). Regarding the complete study: In model experiments, template switching captured roughly one uniquely barcoded TCR beta cDNA molecule for every two T cells. The study measured age-related changes in TCR beta repertoire diversity using deep sequencing normalized with unique cDNA molecular identifiers. To avoid experimental bias, donors of different ages were distributed randomly across sequencing lanes. The donors were split into four age groups: young (average 16 years), middle-aged (more than 35), aged (approximately 60) and long-lived (roughly 86). Using the same blood draw, the study looked at two additional independent replicas of 1 million unique cDNA reads for two donors, one aged 18 to 30 and the other aged 80 or older.

Libraries came from 5' RACE. Sequenced using an Illumina HiSeq 2500. A second PCR of about 7 to 12 cycles was performed with a sample-barcoded 5' primer and a J-beta primer mix. Each TCR beta cDNA molecule received a unique molecular identifier from a template-switch 5' adaptor carrying 12 random nucleotides. Each sample yielded at least 3 million CDR3-containing paired-end reads. First-strand cDNA synthesis was performed from all RNA using the Mint cDNA synthesis kit, with priming by a TRBC-specific oligonucleotide. All cDNA was treated with uracil-DNA glycosylase and then went through a first 18-cycle PCR with the universal primers M1SS and BC2_uni_R. Under the source paper's analysis protocol: Normalization of each sample was performed by random selection of 1 million high-quality reads, each carrying a distinct molecular identifier. Instead of being binned into consensus sequences, reads with shared molecular identifiers were discarded. CDR3 identification, clonotype clustering and error correction used MiTCR with a Q25 quality threshold and the strictest error-elimination algorithm. A nonparametric unseen species model with Euler transformation was used to estimate lower-bound total TCR beta diversity. TCRdb took the public reads, trimmed them with fastp at Q25, ran MiXCR for clone calling and kept in-frame beta chains. Each entry merges the rows of one CDR3 protein and shows their most common DNA and genes. What appears here as the V and J calls and clone size reflects TCRdb's work, not the paper's. The sample profile shows about 630,000 distinct CDR3 sequences; around 21% of them were found once. Approximately 3.7% of the sample lies in the top ten.

Donors were roughly 40 systemically healthy Caucasian individuals from Russia aged roughly 6 to 100 years. Each donor gave roughly 9 milliliters of peripheral blood, drawn into EDTA-treated Vacutainer tubes. PBMCs were isolated by Ficoll-Paque density-gradient centrifugation, with at least 7 million obtained per sample. Total RNA, at least 5 micrograms per sample, was extracted from PBMCs with Trizol reagent. Naive CD45RAhigh/CD27high T cell percentages were measured by flow cytometry on a PBMC aliquot from every donor. Via the germline V gene, CDR1 is KGHDR and CDR2 SFDVKD. V lost 2 bases and J lost 2 bases, and the count of bases not matched to a germline gene is 11. The CDR3, cysteine through phenylalanine, is 20 amino acids long. Just the 60-base CDR3 DNA is kept, in frame starting at base 1. This clonotype appeared a few times. What this receptor recognizes is not known. There are no base qualities to consult, and no much larger clone falls within one base.

The research as a whole found: Estimates of total diversity from one million sequenced T cells were regarded as lower bounds and underestimates. Compared with the aged group, the long-lived group had more naive CD4+ T cells, fewer expanded clones and increased TCR diversity, a pattern suggesting age selection. Donor CMV infection status was unknown, potentially confounding age-related changes in expanded clonotypes. The percentage of naive T cells measured by flow cytometry correlated strongly with observed TCR beta diversity. Conclusive comparison of naive and antigen-experienced compartments was prevented by the profiling of bulk unsorted PBMCs. Observed TCR beta diversity per million T cells fell roughly linearly with age, and a significant reduction was already apparent by age roughly 40.

This TCR came from a man between 65 and 85 years old in good health. Sequences were obtained from blood. The sequence is built from TRBV24-1 and TRBJ2-1; the junction holds 13 bases that match TRBD2. The DNA sequence is TGTGCCACCAGTGATTCGCCCGGACTAGCGGGAGACGCGCCCTACAATGAGCAGTTCTTC. It codes for CATSDSPGLAGDAPYNEQFF.